The next 9 T cell receptor beta chains were all read from a single sample in a study of cytomegalovirus exposure and HLA in healthy donors. The study ran its PCR with 60 Vbeta and 13 Jbeta primers. Repertoires were generated with immunoSEQ multiplex PCR, while TCRdb's copy carries only in-frame clones and drops some. The profile shows about 130,000 clones, around 72% of them singletons. Input material: PBMCs. The receptors derive from a man aged 25 to 45 in good health and CMV-seronegative.

J is TRBJ2-5 and V is TRBV4-1, with 7 bases identical to TRBD1. J lost 2 bases, V lost 4 bases, and 7 bases had no gene match. From germline, CDR1 is MGHRA and CDR2 YSYEKL. The CDR3 loop spans 15 amino acids. CDR3 sequence: CASSLGTVGQETQYF. The CDR3 nucleotides are TGCGCCAGCAGCCTCGGGACAGTCGGTCAAGAGACCCAGTACTTC.

This clone was counted once. The chain has TRBV4-3 and TRBJ1-6, with no clear D. Trimming pared 4 bases from V and 7 bases from J, leaving 11 bases between. Germline V gene data show CDR1 as LGHNA and CDR2 as YSLEER. The CDR3 totals 14 residues. The DNA of the CDR3 is TGCGCCAGCAGCCCGGACTTCAGCAATTCACCCCTCCACTTT. Translation: CASSPDFSNSPLHF.

This clone was found once. V usage is TRBV6-6 and J usage is TRBJ1-2, with a possible D match to TRBD1 (5 bases). CDR1 is MNHNY and CDR2 is SVGAGI in the germline V gene (reference sequence). This CDR3 is built from 15 residues. The V end was cut by 10 bases, the J end by 5 bases, with 23 bases between. CDR3: CATILERQSLYGYTF. The CDR3 coding sequence is TGTGCCACCATCCTCGAGCGACAGAGTTTGTATGGCTACACCTTC.

This rearrangement joins TRBV5-1 to TRBJ2-7; 8 positions match TRBD1. CDR1 SGHRS and CDR2 YFSETQ come from the germline V gene. CDR3 length: 14 amino acids. After removal of 3 bases from V and 3 bases from J, the junction contained 5 bases not matched to a gene. The CDR3 spells CASSSGTGYYEQYF. The CDR3 nucleotides read TGCGCCAGCAGCTCGGGGACAGGCTACTACGAGCAGTACTTC.

This chain links TRBV6-1 with TRBJ2-7, with a possible D match to TRBD1 (7 bases). The CDR3 contains 14 residues. With 4 bases removed from V and 4 bases from J, the gap between germline ends came to 14 bases. Germline CDR1 MNHNS, CDR2 SASEGT. The CDR3 bases are TGTGCCAGCAGTGCCAGGGGGGTAGCGTACGAGCAGTACTTC. Translated, it gives CASSARGVAYEQYF.

The gene calls are TRBV5-1 and TRBJ2-3; 9 nucleotides match TRBD1. The V gene end was trimmed by 6 bases and the J gene end by 0 bases; junction bases not matched to a gene: 11. There are 17 residues in the CDR3. Germline lookup yields CDR1 SGHRS and CDR2 YFSETQ. DNA for the CDR3: TGCGCCAGCAACCCGGGGACAGGGTATTCGAGCACAGATACGCAGTATTTT. It codes for CASNPGTGYSSTDTQYF.

This sequence joins TRBV5-1 and TRBJ2-1; TRBD2 aligns across 13 bases. V shed 5 bases, J shed 12 bases, and the junction held 17 bases outside the gene matches. This CDR3 has 17 amino acids. CDR1 is SGHRS, CDR2 YFSETQ, per germline. This chain's CDR3 is CASRTNPGTSGAWGQFF. CDR3 nucleotides: TGCGCCAGCAGGACTAATCCCGGGACTAGCGGGGCGTGGGGGCAGTTCTTC.

The V call is TRBV11-2, the J call TRBJ2-3; tentative D call: TRBD2 (5 bases). CDR3 size: 16 residues. The V end was cut by 0 bases, the J end by 4 bases, with 14 bases between. The germline V gene has CDR1 SGHAT and CDR2 FQNNGV. CDR3 in amino acids: CASSLDRVAGADTQYF. Written as DNA, the CDR3 is TGTGCCAGCAGCTTAGATCGGGTGGCGGGTGCAGATACGCAGTATTTT.

This chain uses TRBV30 with TRBJ2-1; 11 bases agree with TRBD1. CDR3 length: 15 residues. Germline loops: CDR1 GTSNPN, CDR2 SVGIG (reference sequence). V dropped 3 bases and J dropped 8; count of bases not matched to a gene: 9. The DNA for the CDR3 is TGTGCCTGGAGGAAAGGACAGGGGGCGACCTATGAGCAGTTCTTC. Amino acid sequence: CAWRKGQGATYEQFF.